This T cell receptor (beta chain) was profiled in a study of cytomegalovirus exposure and HLA in healthy donors. General observations from the study: Other equally common chains were less clonally expanded than HLA-associated TCR beta chains, a later analysis showed. A list of roughly 160 TCR beta chains associated with cytomegalovirus was given.

Of note for this clone: Its cognate antigen is unknown.

This CDR3 has 14 amino acids. Germline V gene sequence: CDR1 LNHDA, CDR2 SQIVND (reference sequence). The V segment lost 6 bases and the J segment 1 base; nucleotides outside the gene matches: 5. 60 Vbeta and 13 Jbeta primers were used in PCR. Original analysis: In a later analysis, 70 million to 80 million unique TCR beta chains included roughly 11 million shared by two or more donors. The method was immunoSEQ multiplex PCR; TCRdb's version includes in-frame clones alone and lacks a portion of them. D and trimming come from the DNA, and the V and J calls and clone size come from that table. Of some 190,000 clones in the sample, around 87% are singletons; the top ten hold around 1.2%.

V usage is TRBV19 and J usage is TRBJ1-1; the match to TRBD1 covers 7 bases. The TCR was taken from a man aged 30 to 39 in good health and CMV-seronegative. Sequenced: PBMCs. CDR3 sequence (DNA): TGTGCCAGTAGCCTCGGACAGGCGAACACTGAAGCTTTCTTT. This sequence encodes CASSLGQANTEAFF.